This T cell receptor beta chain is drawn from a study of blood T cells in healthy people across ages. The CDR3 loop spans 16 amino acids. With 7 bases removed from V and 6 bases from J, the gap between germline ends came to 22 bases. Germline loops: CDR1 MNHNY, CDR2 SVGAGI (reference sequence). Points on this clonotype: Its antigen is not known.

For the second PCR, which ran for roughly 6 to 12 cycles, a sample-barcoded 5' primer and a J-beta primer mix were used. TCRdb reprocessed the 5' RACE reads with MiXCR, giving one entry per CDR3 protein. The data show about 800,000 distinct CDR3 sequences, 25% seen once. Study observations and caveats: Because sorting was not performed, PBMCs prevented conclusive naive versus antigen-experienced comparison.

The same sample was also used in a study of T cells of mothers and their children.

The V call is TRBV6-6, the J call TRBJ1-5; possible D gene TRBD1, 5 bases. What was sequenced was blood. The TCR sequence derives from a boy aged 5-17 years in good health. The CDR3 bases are TGTGCCAGCACAGACACCGCAGGGTTTGTCGGTCAGCCCCAGCATTTT. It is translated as CASTDTAGFVGQPQHF.